This T cell receptor beta chain originates from a study of shared clonotypes between healthy human individuals. The count of this clone is one. Antigen unknown. Findings of the study overall: Shared clonotypes: roughly 5% naive CD4, around 4% naive CD8, 2% to 2.5% memory CD4, 0.35% to 0.5% memory CD8. Sequencing depth was a factor that was expected to affect clonotype sharing among donors.

Terminally differentiated effector memory CD45RA+ cells were excluded from the naive CD8 cells, which were CD45RO-negative and positively selected for CCR7. The donors, healthy adults who were HIV-negative, had experienced no recent acute infections or vaccinations. Some 32,000 T cell genomes, or roughly 200 ng DNA, went into the sorted-subset replicate PCRs. TCRdb keeps only in-frame clones here, not all; method: immunoSEQ multiplex PCR. The sample lists about 550,000 clones; about 95% were seen once. This CDR3 spans 15 amino acids. From germline, CDR1 is MNHEY and CDR2 SMNVEV (reference sequence). V lost 8 bases, J lost 5 bases, and 19 bases lay in between.

Sequenced material: naive CD8+ T cells sorted from blood. This clonotype was sampled from a woman aged 25 to 39 in good health. The V call is TRBV27, the J call TRBJ2-1; weak D call: TRBD2 (6 bases). The CDR3 nucleotides read TGTGCCAGCGGCTTCTCACTAGCAGAGGACAATGAGCAGTTCTTC. Amino acid sequence: CASGFSLAEDNEQFF.